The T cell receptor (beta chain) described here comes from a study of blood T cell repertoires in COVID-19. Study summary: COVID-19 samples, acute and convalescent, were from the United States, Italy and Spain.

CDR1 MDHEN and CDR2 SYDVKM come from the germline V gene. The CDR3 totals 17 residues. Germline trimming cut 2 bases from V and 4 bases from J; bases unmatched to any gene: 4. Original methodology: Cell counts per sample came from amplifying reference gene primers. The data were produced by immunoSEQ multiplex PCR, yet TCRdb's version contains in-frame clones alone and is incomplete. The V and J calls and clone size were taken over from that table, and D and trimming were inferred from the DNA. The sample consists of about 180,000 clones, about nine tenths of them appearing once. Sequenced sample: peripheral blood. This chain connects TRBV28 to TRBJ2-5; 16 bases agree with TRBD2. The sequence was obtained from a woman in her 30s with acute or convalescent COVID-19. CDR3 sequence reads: CASSLGTSGRAVETQYF. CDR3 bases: TGTGCCAGCAGTTTAGGGACTAGCGGGAGGGCCGTAGAGACCCAGTACTTC.